This T cell receptor (beta chain) was captured by sequencing in a study of OX40 agonist ivuxolimab in advanced cancers. Turning to the study itself: The patients' treatment was ivuxolimab, an agonistic anti-OX40 (CD134) antibody. In three patients, partial responses were observed, one with hepatocellular carcinoma and two with cutaneous melanoma. General study points: Relative to CD4+, CD8+ T cells held more expanded clones on average.

Profiling relied on immunoSEQ multiplex PCR, and the TCRdb table lists in-frame clones only, not all of them. The data contain fewer than 95,000 clones, about 80% of them seen just once; the ten biggest clones take up 6.6%. V was pared by 3 bases and J by 0 bases, with 5 bases between. The CDR3 has 13 amino acids. Germline assignment: CDR1 MDHEN and CDR2 SYDVKM. Autoimmune disease history or systemic immunosuppression led to patients being barred. About this clone: Its antigen remains unknown.

The source is an adult with an advanced solid tumor such as melanoma, head and neck, liver or kidney cancer. The rearrangement links TRBV28 to TRBJ2-5; no clear D. The source was CD4+ or CD8+ T cells sorted from blood, collected in a trial of the OX40 agonist ivuxolimab. This chain's CDR3 is CASSLAYQETQYF. The CDR3 region has the DNA TGTGCCAGCAGTTTGGCCTACCAAGAGACCCAGTACTTC.